This record concerns one T cell receptor beta chain sequence. This CDR3 spans 14 amino acids. Trimming pared 3 bases from V and 3 bases from J, leaving 8 bases between. The germline gives CDR1 SGHVS, CDR2 FNYEAQ. This sample is part of a study of blood T cell repertoires in COVID-19. Produced via immunoSEQ multiplex PCR; TCRdb's table is partial and in-frame only. The table lists 150,000 or so clones, about 85% of them singletons. Which cohort a participant joined came from the clinical history participants gave. Cohort 3 donors counted as recovered after two negative PCRs, clearance, or resolved symptoms.

This chain links TRBV7-6 with TRBJ1-4, with D hard to call. What was sequenced was PBMCs or T cells enriched from blood (not recorded which). This receptor was obtained from a woman aged 45-65 years who had recovered from COVID-19. The CDR3 protein is CASSFAASNEKLFF. The CDR3 coding sequence is TGTGCCAGCAGCTTCGCGGCCTCTAATGAAAAACTGTTTTTT. Supplemented by reference TRBV7-6 and TRBJ1-4, the full variable domain reads GAGVSQSPRYKVTKRGQDVALRCDPISGHVSLYWYRQALGQGPEFLTYFNYEAQQDKSGLPNDRFSAERPEGSISTLTIQRTEQRDSAMYRCASSFAASNEKLFFGSGTQLSVL.